A selection of T cell receptor beta chains follows, all from one sample in a study of blood T cells in healthy people across ages. TCRdb analysed the 5' RACE reads with MiXCR anew, one entry per CDR3 protein. The sample holds more than 1,400,000 distinct CDR3 sequences; roughly 40% are singletons and the top ten take roughly 7.9%. Sequenced input: blood. The receptors stem from a woman between 18 and 29 years old in good health. CDR3s include the opening cysteine and the closing phenylalanine or tryptophan. A D gene is named only where the DNA matches it firmly. Part of the rows lack a size; the others show once, few, many or a class for expanded clones.

TRBV12-5	TRBD2	TRBJ2-5	15	once	CASGSLAGGQETQYF	TGTGCTAGTGGCTCCCTCGCGGGGGGACAAGAGACCCAGTACTTC
TRBV20-1	TRBD2	TRBJ2-5	13	NA	CSAGLAAEETQYF	TGCAGTGCTGGACTAGCGGCTGAAGAGACCCAGTACTTC
TRBV7-9	NA	TRBJ2-5	14	few	CASSVQRGGETQYF	TGTGCCAGCAGTGTCCAACGGGGCGGAGAGACCCAGTACTTC
TRBV20-1	NA	TRBJ1-2	13	NA	CSAEPGTTYGYTF	TGCAGTGCTGAACCGGGAACAACCTATGGCTACACCTTC
TRBV27	TRBD1	TRBJ1-2	14	NA	CASIGTGGAYGYTF	TGTGCCAGTATCGGGACAGGGGGCGCCTATGGCTACACCTTC
TRBV11-2	TRBD1	TRBJ1-2	14	few	CASRPTGGADGYTF	TGTGCCAGCAGACCAACAGGGGGCGCAGACGGCTACACCTTC
TRBV4-1	TRBD2	TRBJ2-1	16	NA	CASSQGGGRTYNEQFF	TGCGCCAGCAGCCAGGGGGGAGGGAGAACGTACAATGAGCAGTTCTTC
TRBV5-6	NA	TRBJ1-2	15	NA	CASSLGAKPNYGYTF	TGTGCCAGCAGCTTGGGGGCTAAACCTAACTATGGCTACACCTTC
TRBV18	NA	TRBJ2-3	13	NA	CASSPSSVYTQYF	TGTGCCAGCTCACCATCGTCCGTATATACGCAGTATTTT
TRBV4-1	NA	TRBJ2-7	16	few	CASSQGDLPLAYEQYF	TGCGCCAGCAGCCAAGGGGATCTGCCACTGGCCTACGAGCAGTACTTC
TRBV5-1	TRBD2	TRBJ2-3	16	many	CASSLAIAGGTDTQYF	TGCGCCAGCAGCTTGGCCATAGCGGGAGGGACAGATACGCAGTATTTT